This entry concerns a single T cell receptor (beta chain). Its antigen specificity is not known. Base qualities are not provided; no much larger clone lies one nucleotide away. The CDR3 regions of human TCRbeta chains were analyzed by immunosequencing. The authors' analysis ran thus. TCRs in the repertoires were compared against a reference library of SARS-CoV-2-specific TCRs that had been generated with the MIRA antigen-specificity platform. Breadth meant the fraction of unique TCRs that were SARS-CoV-2-associated, whereas depth meant the fraction of total T cells that were SARS-CoV-2-associated. Using the MIRA data, each spike-specific TCR was mapped to the spike region that the TCR reacts to and placed in a CD4 or CD8 class. Log10-transformed breadth and depth values were compared by one-way ANOVA with Sidak's multiple comparisons tests. Drawn from immuneACCESS, this table holds only the in-frame rearrangements with V and J called that TCRdb kept. Clones are partly lost; checked studies trace under half to an unresolved V gene and leave the rest unexplained. D and trimming were read from the DNA, whereas the V and J calls and clone size are those reported in that table. Here the sample has 95,000 to 150,000 clones; more than 75% occur a single time. The ten largest clones represent less than 4% of the sample.

V lost 5 bases and J lost 5 bases; the stretch between them is 11 bases long. The germline V gene sets CDR1 to KGHDR and CDR2 to SFDVKD. From cysteine to phenylalanine, the CDR3 is 13 amino acids long. Only the CDR3 region is kept as DNA, spanning 39 bases read in frame from base 1. This sample was included in a study of T cell responses to AZD1222 COVID-19 vaccine (dated by TCRdb to the early 2020s). Background on the whole study: AZD1222 recipients given second doses at about 4 weeks or at about 12 weeks were pooled, since spike-specific TCR depth and breadth were not found to differ between the two schedules. TCR sequencing covered roughly 230 trial participants: around 210 given two doses of AZD1222 and about 26 given two doses of MenACWY control vaccine. Trial participants were enrolled by age into 18-55, 56-69 and 70-plus year subgroups, with roughly 160, 29 and 62 TCR-sequenced participants respectively. The investigation overall reported the following: After two AZD1222 doses, spike-specific TCR breadth and depth were significantly higher than at day 0 and than in MenACWY recipients. In the small 56-69-year group, the increase in depth fell short of significance, most likely because of low power. Participants were mostly white British and included more females than males, and it was suggested by the authors that clonal diversity may have been underestimated. Because no day 14 peak-response samples were available, repertoires were characterized only after the peak T cell response. Conclusions about previously exposed vaccinees were limited because only a handful of AZD1222 recipients were SARS-CoV-2 seropositive at baseline. Vaccine-associated CD4 TCRs spanned the whole spike protein, with dominant responses in regions 160-218 and 743-854. Epitopes outside the regions mutated in the B.1.351 and B.1.1.7 variants were reportedly recognized by nearly half of the unique spike-specific TCRs.

The intended sense of this specimen's time point label: baseline before first vaccination. Samples from vaccinated people were obtained from the UK trials COV001 and COV002, which included a single-blind randomized controlled phase 2/3 trial of AZD1222 (ChAdOx1 nCoV-19) in healthy adults. Trial participant PBMC samples were collected at day 0 and day 28 after the second dose for TCRbeta chain sequencing. The clonotype was recovered from an adult in good health. The chain is made from TRBV24-1 and TRBJ1-1, and TRBD1 may be the D gene, going by 5 matching bases. The specimen comprised peripheral blood, sampled on day 0 of AZD1222 vaccination. The nucleotide sequence reads TGTGCCACCAGTGCGGCCTCAGGGACTGAAGCTTTCTTT. Its protein reads: CATSAASGTEAFF.